This T cell receptor beta chain was captured in a study of blood T cell repertoires in COVID-19 (dated by TCRdb to about 2020). Context from the whole study: Samples from collaborators originated in the United States, Italy and Spain and spanned both the acute and convalescent phases of COVID-19. The material from the prospective study consisted of cDNA or gDNA derived from T cells, B-cell-depleted T cells, or PBMCs. The dataset comprised deeply sampled blood TCRbeta repertoires from subjects exposed to, actively infected with, or recovered from COVID-19. A freely available public database, intended as a resource for researchers studying the immune response to SARS-CoV-2, is where the repertoires were released. Samples were obtained from the ongoing ImmuneRACE study (first 160 participants) and from roughly 1,300 subjects provided by 6 global collaborators. Sample metadata almost always included a de-identified subject ID, COVID-19 status, age in years and sex. HLA class I and class II types, where available, came from metadata supplied by the sample provider rather than from assay-based typing.

Summary of the overall study and its limitations: The quantity of clinical and demographic metadata differed by source and by participant and was supplied without curation.

To note about this clone: Its cognate antigen has yet to be identified. No much larger clone is present one base from it, and per-base qualities are unavailable.

The immunoSEQ Assay, a bias-controlled multiplex PCR, was used to amplify TCRbeta CDR3 regions from genomic DNA. Regarding the original processing steps: Within the assay, amplification of reference gene primers was used to estimate how many nucleated cells each sample contained. To quantify the absolute abundance of each unique TCRbeta CDR3 rearrangement, sequence reads were collapsed and filtered. For each sample, productive Simpson clonality was calculated by taking the square root of Simpson's diversity index across productive rearrangements. Imported from immuneACCESS, the table was reduced by TCRdb to in-frame sequences with V and J called. These copies leave out some clones; in studies compared against another copy, an unresolved V gene accounts for under half, and the cause of the remainder is not known. V, J and clone size were drawn from that table, and D and trimming were deduced from the DNA. This sample comprises fewer than 150,000 clones, less than 80% of them detected only once. The top ten constitute 2.5% to 3% of the sample.

Whole blood was collected in K2EDTA tubes by collaborating institutions according to the institutions' own protocols. Collaborator samples were shipped for TCRbeta analysis as frozen whole blood, isolated PBMCs, or DNA extracted from either sample type. Sequencing input: peripheral blood. The source of this sequence is a man in his forties or fifties with acute or convalescent COVID-19.

The CDR3 amino acid sequence is: CASSLGSGDQETQYF. The DNA reads TGTGCCAGCAGCTTGGGTAGCGGGGACCAAGAGACCCAGTACTTC. The chain is assembled from TRBV5-4 and TRBJ2-5; TRBD2 aligns with 8 central bases. The CDR3, from cysteine to phenylalanine, totals 15 residues. Here the CDR3 DNA is all that survives: 45 bases in frame from base 1. CDR1 and CDR2 were assigned from the germline V gene (reference sequence) as SGHNT and YYREEE. Germline trimming amounts to 0 bases on V and 0 bases on J, with 1 as the count of junction bases outside the gene matches.